These T cell receptor beta chains were read from a single sample in a study of cytomegalovirus exposure and HLA in healthy donors. Sequenced by immunoSEQ multiplex PCR; TCRdb stores in-frame clones only, minus some. The sample has about 160,000 clones; 70% to 80% are singletons. Sequencing was carried out using PBMCs. All receptors derive from a man aged 40-49 years in good health and CMV-seronegative. CDR3s include the opening cysteine and the closing phenylalanine or tryptophan. A D gene is named only where the DNA matches it firmly. Not every row has a clone size; where given, it reads once, few, many or a size class.

abundance: .
v_gene: TRBV7-9
d_gene: TRBD1
j_gene: TRBJ1-5
CDR3aa: CASSDTRDRDSNQPQHF
CDR3nt: TGTGCCAGCAGCGATACAAGGGACAGGGATAGCAATCAGCCCCAGCATTTT

abundance: once
v_gene: TRBV6-5
d_gene: .
j_gene: TRBJ1-2
CDR3aa: CASTRYRGGYTF
CDR3nt: TGTGCCAGCACTCGATATCGGGGTGGCTACACCTTC

abundance: .
v_gene: TRBV5-4
d_gene: .
j_gene: TRBJ2-2
CDR3aa: CASSLEVGSNTGELFF
CDR3nt: TGTGCCAGCAGCTTAGAGGTCGGGTCGAACACCGGGGAGCTGTTTTTT

abundance: .
v_gene: TRBV18
d_gene: TRBD2
j_gene: TRBJ2-5
CDR3aa: CASSPRTGGQETQYF
CDR3nt: TGTGCCAGCTCACCTCGGACGGGAGGGCAAGAGACCCAGTACTTC

abundance: .
v_gene: TRBV27
d_gene: .
j_gene: TRBJ2-1
CDR3aa: CASSLFSYNEQFF
CDR3nt: TGTGCCAGCAGTTTATTCAGTTACAATGAGCAGTTCTTC

abundance: few
v_gene: TRBV2
d_gene: TRBD2
j_gene: TRBJ2-3
CDR3aa: CASSDNGRAFTDTQYF
CDR3nt: TGTGCCAGCAGTGACAACGGGAGGGCCTTCACAGATACGCAGTATTTT

abundance: once
v_gene: TRBV30
d_gene: .
j_gene: TRBJ1-5
CDR3aa: CAWSEGAYSNQPQHF
CDR3nt: TGTGCCTGGAGTGAAGGGGCCTATAGCAATCAGCCCCAGCATTTT

abundance: .
v_gene: TRBV15
d_gene: TRBD2
j_gene: TRBJ2-3
CDR3aa: CATSRELVAGRYF
CDR3nt: TGTGCCACCAGCAGAGAATTGGTAGCGGGTCGGTATTTT

abundance: .
v_gene: TRBV5-1
d_gene: .
j_gene: TRBJ2-6
CDR3aa: CASTGYGRSGANVLTF
CDR3nt: TGCGCCAGCACGGGGTACGGGCGCTCTGGGGCCAACGTCCTGACTTTC

abundance: few
v_gene: TRBV6-6
d_gene: .
j_gene: TRBJ2-2
CDR3aa: CASRPRGGTTGELFF
CDR3nt: TGTGCCAGCAGACCCCGTGGCGGGACCACCGGGGAGCTGTTTTTT

abundance: .
v_gene: TRBV28
d_gene: TRBD1
j_gene: TRBJ2-1
CDR3aa: CASSWTGKSYNEQFF
CDR3nt: TGTGCCAGCAGTTGGACAGGGAAATCCTACAATGAGCAGTTCTTC

abundance: once
v_gene: TRBV6-1
d_gene: .
j_gene: TRBJ2-5
CDR3aa: CASTSGAKETQYF
CDR3nt: TGTGCCAGCACTTCAGGGGCTAAAGAGACCCAGTACTTC

abundance: .
v_gene: TRBV30
d_gene: TRBD1
j_gene: TRBJ1-5
CDR3aa: CAWSEQGTRGSQHF
CDR3nt: TGTGCCTGGTCAGAACAGGGGACCCGGGGGTCCCAGCATTTT